One and the same sample provided the 14 T cell receptor beta chains below, sequenced in a study of T-cell memory formation after mild COVID-19. MiXCR was run by TCRdb on the 5' RACE reads, yielding one entry per CDR3 protein. The sample consists of some 450,000 distinct CDR3 sequences, 20% of them appearing once. The sequenced material came from PBMCs or a T cell subset sorted from them (not recorded which). All receptors come from an adult woman who had mild COVID-19 (a few samples of this study predate the infection). Cell type and time point are not known.

This clonotype came up a few times. V gene TRBV12-3 or TRBV12-4 combines with J gene TRBJ1-1; tentatively, D is TRBD1 (5 bases). Trimming removed 5 bases at V and 5 bases at J, with 15 bases between. The CDR3 consists of 14 residues. The CDR3 coding sequence is TGTGCCAGCAGTCCCACCCGGGGCCGTACTGAAGCTTTCTTT. This codes for CASSPTRGRTEAFF.

This clonotype was seen a few times. This chain joins TRBV15 and TRBJ2-2; perhaps D is TRBD1 or TRBD2 (5 bases each). This CDR3 spans 17 amino acids. The V and J ends lost 0 bases and 6 bases respectively, with 17 bases between them. CDR1 and CDR2 from the germline V gene are LNHNV and YYDKDF (reference sequence). This CDR3 is CATSRDLGAVESGELFF. The DNA of the CDR3 is TGTGCCACCAGCAGAGATCTCGGGGCAGTCGAGTCCGGGGAGCTGTTTTTT. The entire variable domain, with the rest obtained from reference TRBV15 and TRBJ2-2, is as follows: DAMVIQNPRYQVTQFGKPVTLSCSQTLNHNVMYWYQQKSSQAPKLLFHYYDKDFNNEADTPDNFQSRRPNTSFCFLDIRSPGLGDTAMYLCATSRDLGAVESGELFFGEGSRLTVL.

The CDR3 nucleotides read TGTGCCAGCAGCCAATCGGTAGGGCTTGGCTACACCTTC. Its protein is CASSQSVGLGYTF. The chain employs TRBV3-1 and TRBJ1-2; D is ambiguous. The CDR3 is 13 amino acids. The V gene lost 2 bases and the J gene lost 7 bases, with 11 bases spanning the gap. Germline values: CDR1 LGHDT, CDR2 YNNKEL (reference sequence).

This sequence joins TRBV6-5 and TRBJ2-1; D is possibly TRBD2 (6 bases). V was shortened by 2 bases and J by 0 bases, with 8 bases between the two germline ends. From germline, CDR1 is MNHEY and CDR2 SVGAGI. The CDR3 loop spans 15 amino acids. CDR3 sequence: CASSYVGGSYNEQFF. CDR3 in DNA: TGTGCCAGCAGTTACGTCGGGGGCTCCTACAATGAGCAGTTCTTC.

This clonotype was recorded once. The chain has TRBV2 and TRBJ2-1, with D hard to call. Trimming shortened V by 2 bases and J by 10 bases, and 9 bases separated the two germline ends. CDR3 length: 12 residues. Germline CDR1 reads SNHLY; CDR2 reads FYNNEI. CDR3 loop: CASSEQRSEQFF. The CDR3 bases are TGTGCCAGCAGTGAACAAAGAAGCGAGCAGTTCTTC. Together with reference TRBV2 and TRBJ2-1, the CDR3 gives the full variable domain: EPEVTQTPSHQVTQMGQEVILRCVPISNHLYFYWYRQILGQKVEFLVSFYNNEISEKSEIFDDQFSVERPDGSNFTLKIRSTKLEDSAMYFCASSEQRSEQFFGPGTRLTVL.

J is TRBJ2-1 and V is TRBV19; possibly TRBD1 or TRBD2 for D (5 bases each). The CDR3 contains 15 residues. The germline gives CDR1 LNHDA, CDR2 SQIVND (reference sequence). V was trimmed by 7 bases and J by 0 bases, leaving 13 bases between them. The CDR3 spells CASTYGAVSYNEQFF. The CDR3 coding sequence is TGTGCCAGTACCTACGGGGCGGTCTCCTACAATGAGCAGTTCTTC.

This clonotype showed up just a few times. The chain has TRBV11-3 and TRBJ2-2, with D possibly matching TRBD1 (6 bases). The CDR3 sequence is 18 residues long. From germline, CDR1 is SGHNT and CDR2 YENEEA. With 0 bases removed from V and 2 bases from J, the gap between germline ends came to 16 bases. Here the CDR3 reads CASSLDLGARRNTGELFF. The CDR3 nucleotides read TGTGCCAGCAGCTTAGATCTGGGGGCGAGGCGTAACACCGGGGAGCTGTTTTTT.

V gene TRBV15 combines with J gene TRBJ2-7; D is unclear. V lost 5 bases, J lost 2 bases, and 10 bases lay in between. This CDR3 region has 13 residues. CDR1 is LNHNV, CDR2 YYDKDF, per germline (reference sequence). CDR3 amino acids: CATSLGRTYEQYF. CDR3 bases: TGTGCCACCAGCTTAGGACGGACCTACGAGCAGTACTTC.

In this sample, this clonotype turned up once. The genes are TRBV6-5 and TRBJ2-3; the D gene could be TRBD1 or TRBD2 (6 bases each). This CDR3 spans 15 amino acids. V lost 2 bases, J lost 4 bases, and 13 bases lay in between. Germline V gene lookup returns CDR1 MNHEY and CDR2 SVGAGI. CDR3: CASSYKWGAADTQYF. The CDR3 DNA reads TGTGCCAGCAGTTACAAATGGGGGGCTGCAGATACGCAGTATTTT.

The chain recombines TRBV6-1 with TRBJ1-1; TRBD1 matches 7 bases. J gave up 8 bases and V 1 base, and 10 bases lay outside the gene matches. The V gene's germline CDR1 is MNHNS and CDR2 SASEGT. The CDR3 has 15 residues. CDR3 bases: TGTGCCAGCAGTGAAGGGGCTTATCGGGACAGAGAAGCTTTCTTT. Amino acid sequence: CASSEGAYRDREAFF.

The V and J genes are TRBV12-3 or TRBV12-4 and TRBJ2-1; D call uncertain. Trimming took 4 bases from V and 11 from J, leaving 30 bases between them. The CDR3 consists of 18 residues. The CDR3 loop reads CASSSITSDGRRTRKQFF. The CDR3 DNA is TGTGCCAGCAGTTCAATCACCTCGGACGGTCGTCGTACAAGAAAGCAGTTCTTC.

This clonotype has only one observation. The rearrangement joins TRBV24-1 to TRBJ1-2; TRBD1 is a possible D gene (6 bases). This CDR3 has 15 amino acids. Germline loops: CDR1 KGHDR, CDR2 SFDVKD. V was trimmed by 1 base and J by 3 bases, leaving 11 bases between them. The CDR3 nucleotides read TGTGCCACCAGTGATTTAGGGCAGGGGCACTATGGCTACACCTTC. Its translation is CATSDLGQGHYGYTF.

The chain recombines TRBV10-3 with TRBJ2-3, with TRBD1 identical over 9 bases. The junction had 10 bases not matched to a gene; V was cut back by 9 bases and J by 0 bases. The CDR3 loop spans 16 amino acids. Germline V CDR1 and CDR2: ENHRY, SYGVKD. DNA of the CDR3: TGTGCCATTGAATCGGACAGGGGAGATAGCACAGATACGCAGTATTTT. Protein: CAIESDRGDSTDTQYF.

This clonotype came up a few times. The rearrangement uses TRBV12-3 or TRBV12-4 and TRBJ2-1; TRBD2 aligns across 10 bases. J gave up 7 bases and V 8 bases, and 11 bases lay outside the gene matches. This CDR3 contains 15 residues. The CDR3 coding sequence is TGTGCCAGCTCTGTCAGCGGGAGGGAGGTGAATGAGCAGTTCTTC. Translated: CASSVSGREVNEQFF.